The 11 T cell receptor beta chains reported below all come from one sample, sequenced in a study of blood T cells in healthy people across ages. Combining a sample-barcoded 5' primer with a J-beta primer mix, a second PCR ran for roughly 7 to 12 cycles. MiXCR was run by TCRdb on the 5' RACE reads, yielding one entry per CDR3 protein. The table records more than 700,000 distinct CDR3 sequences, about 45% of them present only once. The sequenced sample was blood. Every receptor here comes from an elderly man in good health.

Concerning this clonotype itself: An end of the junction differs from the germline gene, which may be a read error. The CDR3 reads CANSLAGGPVDTQYF. The CDR3 DNA is TGTGCCAACAGTTTAGCGGGAGGGCCGGTAGATACGCAGTATTTT. The chain carries TRBV12-3 or TRBV12-4 and TRBJ2-3; 11 bases match TRBD2. The CDR3 is made up of 15 amino acids.

DNA for the CDR3: TGTGCCAGCAGCCAAGCCGGGACAGGGATGTACGAGCAGTACTTC. This codes for CASSQAGTGMYEQYF. The chain employs TRBV28 and TRBJ2-7; 9 bases match TRBD1. This CDR3 is 15 amino acids long. Germline CDR1 MDHEN, CDR2 SYDVKM. With V trimmed by 6 bases and J by 4 bases, 10 bases remained unmatched.

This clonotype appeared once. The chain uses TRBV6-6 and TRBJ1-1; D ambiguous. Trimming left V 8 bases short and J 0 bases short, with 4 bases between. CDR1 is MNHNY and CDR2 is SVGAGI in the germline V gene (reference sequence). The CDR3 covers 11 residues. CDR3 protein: CASALNTEAFF. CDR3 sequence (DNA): TGTGCCAGCGCCTTGAACACTGAAGCTTTCTTT.

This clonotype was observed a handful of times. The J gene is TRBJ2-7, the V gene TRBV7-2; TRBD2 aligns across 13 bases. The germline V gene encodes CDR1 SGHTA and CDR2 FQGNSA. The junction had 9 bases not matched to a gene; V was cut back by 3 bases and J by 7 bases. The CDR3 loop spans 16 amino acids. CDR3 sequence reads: CASSFWTSGGHNEQYF. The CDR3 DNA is TGTGCCAGCAGCTTTTGGACTAGCGGGGGTCACAATGAGCAGTACTTC.

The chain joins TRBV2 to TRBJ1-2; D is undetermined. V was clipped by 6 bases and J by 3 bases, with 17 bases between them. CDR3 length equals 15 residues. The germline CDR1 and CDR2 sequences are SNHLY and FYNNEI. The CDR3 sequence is CASRGNSLPDYGYTF. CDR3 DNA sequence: TGTGCCAGCAGAGGAAACTCTTTGCCAGACTATGGCTACACCTTC.

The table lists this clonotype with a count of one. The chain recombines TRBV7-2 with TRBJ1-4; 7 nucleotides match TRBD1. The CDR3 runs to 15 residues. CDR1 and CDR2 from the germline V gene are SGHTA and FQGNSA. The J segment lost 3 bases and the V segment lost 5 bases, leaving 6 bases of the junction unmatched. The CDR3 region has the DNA TGTGCCAGCAGCGCAGACAGGGCCTCTAATGAAAAACTGTTTTTT. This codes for CASSADRASNEKLFF.

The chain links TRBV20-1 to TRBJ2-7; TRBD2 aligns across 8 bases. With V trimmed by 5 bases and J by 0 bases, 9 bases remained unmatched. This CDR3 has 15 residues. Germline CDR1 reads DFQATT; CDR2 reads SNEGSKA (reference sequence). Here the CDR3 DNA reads TGCAGTGCTCCACCCCTAAGCGGGAGCTCCTACGAGCAGTACTTC. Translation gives CSAPPLSGSSYEQYF.

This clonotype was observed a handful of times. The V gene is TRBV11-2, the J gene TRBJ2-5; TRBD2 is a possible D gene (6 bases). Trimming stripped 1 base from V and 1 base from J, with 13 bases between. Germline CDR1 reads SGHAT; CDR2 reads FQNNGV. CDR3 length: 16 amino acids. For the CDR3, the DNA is TGTGCCAGCAGCTTAGTGGCGGGAACCGCCCAAGAGACCCAGTACTTC. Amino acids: CASSLVAGTAQETQYF.

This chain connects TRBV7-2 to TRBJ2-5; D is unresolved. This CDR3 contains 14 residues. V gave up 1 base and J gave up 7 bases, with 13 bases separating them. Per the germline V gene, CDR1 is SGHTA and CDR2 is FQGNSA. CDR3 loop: CASSLDYLPGTQYF. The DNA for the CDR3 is TGTGCCAGCAGCTTAGACTACCTCCCAGGGACCCAGTACTTC.

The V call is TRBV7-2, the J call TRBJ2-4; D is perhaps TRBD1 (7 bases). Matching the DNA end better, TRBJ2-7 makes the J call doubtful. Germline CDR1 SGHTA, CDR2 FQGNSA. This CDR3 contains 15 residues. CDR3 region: CASSLAGGQIYEQYF. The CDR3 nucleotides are TGTGCCAGCAGCTTAGCCGGGGGACAGATCTACGAGCAGTACTTC.

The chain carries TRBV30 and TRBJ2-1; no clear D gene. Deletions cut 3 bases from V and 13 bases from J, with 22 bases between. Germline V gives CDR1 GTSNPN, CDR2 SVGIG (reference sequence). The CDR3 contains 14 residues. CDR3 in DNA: TGTGCCTGGAGCCTTACTAACCTAGGCGAGACCCAGTTCTTC. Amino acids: CAWSLTNLGETQFF.